The clone carrying this T cell receptor (beta chain) was counted only a few times. Its antigen is not identified. The CDR3 loop spans 18 amino acids. The V gene's germline CDR1 is KGHDR and CDR2 SFDVKD. V lost 2 bases and J 0 bases, leaving 13 bases between the germline ends. The data belong to a study of T cell responses to AZD1222 COVID-19 vaccine. The overall study: Researchers grouped second doses given at about 4 or about 12 weeks into one pool. The study's findings and limits: The donor cohort was predominantly white British with a female majority, and clonal diversity may have been underestimated. Targeting of unmutated variant regions was reportedly seen in nearly half of spike-specific TCRs. Spike-specific TCR repertoires showed rising breadth and depth after two AZD1222 doses.

TCRdb's table, derived via immunoSEQ multiplex PCR, lists solely in-frame clones and lacks some. The sample lists roughly 93,000 clones, about 86% occurring once. Here the sequenced sample was peripheral blood, taken on day 0 of AZD1222 vaccination. This clonotype was obtained from an adult in good health. The V call is TRBV24-1, the J call TRBJ2-6; D gene ambiguous. CDR3 nucleotide sequence: TGTGCCACCAGTGATTATGTCCCCGAAAACTCTGGGGCCAACGTCCTGACTTTC. This sequence encodes CATSDYVPENSGANVLTF.